The T cell receptor beta chain described here comes from a study of T-cell memory formation after mild COVID-19. Study background: TCR clusters were largely donor specific. Findings and caveats of the study: The main location of contracting CD4+ clones was CM and EM, and that of contracting CD8+ clones was EMRA. There was no confirmation that second-wave clones peaking on day 37 were SARS-CoV-2 specific. Later expanders leaned toward CD4+, whereas clones contracting from day 15 to 85 were balanced CD4/CD8.

The CDR3 spans 16 residues. V was trimmed by 2 bases and J by 1 base, leaving 15 bases between them. CDR1 and CDR2 from the germline V gene are SGHDT and YYEEEE. With regard to this clonotype: Antigen unknown.

In TCRdb, the 5' RACE reads were re-called with MiXCR into one record per CDR3 protein. Altogether 280,000 or so distinct CDR3 sequences are present, around 8% being singletons, with the ten largest covering roughly 23%. This TCR came from a man between 18 and 29 years old who had mild COVID-19 (a few samples of this study predate the infection). Cell type and time point are not known. The chain recombines TRBV5-6 with TRBJ1-2; the D gene is possibly TRBD1 (5 bases). The sample taken for sequencing was PBMCs or a T cell subset sorted from them (not recorded which). CDR3 sequence: CASSLGADGSNYGYTF. The CDR3 nucleotides read TGTGCCAGCAGCTTAGGGGCGGACGGAAGTAACTATGGCTACACCTTC.